Sequencing of this T cell receptor beta chain was carried out in a study of identical twins. Overall study findings and caveats: Some out-of-frame alpha sequences were shared by twins, and these showed excess low generation probability. Fewer insertions marked abundant cord blood beta clonotypes; young adult naive trended weakly, memory not at all.

Deletions cut 0 bases from V and 5 bases from J, with 16 bases between. The germline V gene encodes CDR1 MGHRA and CDR2 YSYEKL. The length of the CDR3 is 16 residues. Each donor was a healthy Caucasian. cDNA carried unique molecular identifiers, and a universal primer site was added by template switching. A single record per CDR3 protein comes from TCRdb applying MiXCR to the 5' RACE reads. Here the sample spans some 300,000 distinct CDR3 sequences, roughly an eighth being singletons. This clonotype was recorded many times. Its antigen is unknown. The same sample was also used in a study of yellow fever vaccine responses in identical twins.

This TCR came from a woman aged 18-29 years in good health. The chain uses TRBV4-1 and TRBJ1-2; D gene unclear. Material: CD8+ T cells sorted from blood. The CDR3 sequence is CASSQEPSQARYGYTF. The CDR3 DNA reads TGCGCCAGCAGCCAAGAACCGTCGCAGGCCCGATATGGCTACACCTTC.